These 10 T cell receptor beta chains originate from one sample sequenced in a study of PD-1 blockade in classical Hodgkin lymphoma. Indicated time point: cycle 4 day 1 (C4D1), after more than 5 weeks of nivolumab. Exposure to brentuximab vedotin varied, and each patient had relapsed following autologous stem cell transplantation. Using immunoSEQ multiplex PCR, the repertoire was profiled, and TCRdb retains in-frame clones only, with some absent. The top ten clones hold roughly 2% of a sample with some 100,000 clones, roughly 91% of them seen once. The material sequenced was peripheral blood mononuclear cells (PBMCs), taken before the fourth cycle of nivolumab. Receptor source: a human donor with classical Hodgkin lymphoma.

The V gene is TRBV6-1, the J gene TRBJ1-4; 9 bases are shared with TRBD1. Germline CDR1 MNHNS, CDR2 SASEGT. There are 17 residues in the CDR3. V dropped 4 bases and J dropped 4; count of bases not matched to a gene: 10. The CDR3 protein is CASSALLGQGLNEKLFF. CDR3 sequence (DNA): TGTGCCAGCAGTGCCCTCCTCGGACAGGGGCTTAATGAAAAACTGTTTTTT.

This clone was recorded only once. The chain joins TRBV6-6 to TRBJ1-1; no clear D. CDR1 and CDR2 (germline): MNHNY, SVGAGI (reference sequence). Trimming removed 4 bases from V and 5 bases from J, with 8 bases in between. The CDR3 runs 12 residues. The CDR3 sequence: CASSLVYTEAFF. CDR3 DNA sequence: TGTGCCAGCAGTTTAGTTTATACTGAAGCTTTCTTT.

This clone is a singleton in its sample. This rearrangement joins TRBV30 to TRBJ1-2; D unresolved. Trimming stripped 4 bases from V and 2 bases from J, with 8 bases between. The CDR3 is made up of 12 amino acids. Germline CDR1 reads GTSNPN; CDR2 reads SVGIG (reference sequence). The CDR3 DNA follows: TGTGCCTGGACCGGCTCAAACTATGGCTACACCTTC. Translation gives CAWTGSNYGYTF.

The chain joins TRBV5-1 to TRBJ2-5, with 8 bases lining up with TRBD2. The tail of the sequence fits TRBJ2-7 better, so the J call may be wrong. Germline V CDR1 and CDR2: SGHRS, YFSETQ. The CDR3 totals 15 residues. CDR3 sequence: CASSLVSGETYEQYF. CDR3 nucleotide sequence: TGCGCCAGCAGCTTGGTTAGCGGGGAGACCTACGAGCAGTACTTC.

CDR3 nucleotides: TGTGCCAGCAGTTATCAGTCCGCTAAGCAGTACTTC. Amino acid sequence: CASSYQSAKQYF. The V call is TRBV6-1, the J call TRBJ2-7; D gene uncertain. V was trimmed by 5 bases and J by 8 bases, leaving 13 bases between them. The CDR3 has 12 amino acids. CDR1 is MNHNS, CDR2 SASEGT, per germline.

The CDR3 nucleotides are TGTGCCAGCAGTGAAGCGGTAGCCCCCCGGTCTGATGATGAGCAGTTCTTC. It codes for CASSEAVAPRSDDEQFF. The chain couples TRBV6-1 to TRBJ2-1; D unclear. The germline V gene has CDR1 MNHNS and CDR2 SASEGT. The CDR3 runs 17 residues. The germline V and J ends were trimmed by 0 bases and 8 bases, with 20 bases remaining between them.

This clone was recorded only once. The chain links TRBV7-9 to TRBJ1-2, with 7 bases matching TRBD1. The CDR3 extends over 17 amino acids. The V gene's germline CDR1 is SEHNR and CDR2 FQNEAQ (reference sequence). V lost 5 bases to trimming and J lost 7 bases; unmatched junction nucleotides: 19. The CDR3 sequence is CASSPRDGDSLGFGYTF. The CDR3 bases are TGTGCCAGCAGCCCTCGAGACGGGGACAGTCTCGGCTTTGGCTACACCTTC.

The CDR3 sequence: CASSERLNGPYGYTF. CDR3 sequence (DNA): TGTGCCAGCAGTGAACGGCTTAACGGACCGTATGGCTACACCTTC. This chain uses TRBV6-1 with TRBJ1-2; D uncertain. Trimming shortened V by 2 bases and J by 5 bases, and 15 bases separated the two germline ends. CDR1 and CDR2 (germline): MNHNS, SASEGT. CDR3 length equals 15 residues.

The J gene is TRBJ2-2, the V gene TRBV5-1; 11 bases are a match to TRBD1. From germline, CDR1 is SGHRS and CDR2 YFSETQ. This CDR3 comprises 15 residues. V was pared by 2 bases and J by 4 bases, with 1 base of the junction left unmatched. This chain's CDR3 is CASSFGQGATGELFF. The CDR3 region has the DNA TGCGCCAGCAGCTTTGGACAGGGGGCCACCGGGGAGCTGTTTTTT.

This clone was found a few times. J is TRBJ1-2 and V is TRBV10-1; D is unclear. V was trimmed by 6 bases and J by 4 bases, leaving 12 bases between them. This CDR3 is built from 13 residues. CDR1 and CDR2 (germline): WNHNN, SYGVQD (reference sequence). This chain's CDR3 is CASSIDRSYGYTF. The CDR3 DNA sequence: TGCGCCAGCAGCATTGATCGTTCCTATGGCTACACCTTC.